The 9 T cell receptor beta chains below were found in one sample sequenced in a study of blood T cell repertoires in COVID-19. The method was immunoSEQ multiplex PCR; TCRdb's version includes in-frame clones alone and lacks a portion of them. Of approximately 70,000 clones in the sample, more than 75% were seen once. Sequenced material: peripheral blood. Receptors originate from a woman over 75 with acute or convalescent COVID-19.

The chain carries TRBV3-1 (or the pseudogene TRBV3-2) and TRBJ1-2; D is unclear. This CDR3 contains 14 residues. The ends were cut back, 4 bases at V and 8 bases at J, with 17 bases in the middle. The germline CDR1 and CDR2 sequences are LGHDT and YNNKEL (reference sequence). CDR3 protein: CASSPLREAGGYTF. The CDR3, as DNA: TGTGCCAGCAGCCCCCTTCGCGAGGCTGGCGGCTACACCTTC.

This clone has a single count. This chain joins TRBV5-4 and TRBJ2-1, with 7 bases matching TRBD1. The CDR3 extends over 14 amino acids. The germline gives CDR1 SGHNT, CDR2 YYREEE (reference sequence). V was pared by 1 base and J by 6 bases, with 4 bases of the junction left unmatched. The DNA for the CDR3 is TGTGCCAGCAGCTTGCCCGCAGGGGGCAATGAGCAGTTCTTC. It is translated as CASSLPAGGNEQFF.

The chain employs TRBV6-1 and TRBJ2-3, with TRBD2 identical over 9 bases. The length of the CDR3 is 16 residues. The trim removed 3 bases at V and 5 bases at J, leaving 9 bases unmatched. In germline, CDR1 is MNHNS, CDR2 SASEGT. CDR3 sequence: CASSDISGSAGDTQYF. CDR3 DNA sequence: TGTGCCAGCAGTGATATTAGCGGGAGCGCGGGAGATACGCAGTATTTT.

This clone was observed a handful of times. The V call is TRBV4-3, the J call TRBJ2-1, with 9 bases aligning to TRBD2. There are 17 residues in the CDR3. The V gene's germline CDR1 is LGHNA and CDR2 YSLEER. Trimming cost V 0 bases and J 6 bases; bases outside gene matches: 9. CDR3 DNA sequence: TGCGCCAGCAGCCAAGAATTGGCGGGAGGGCTGGTCAATGAGCAGTTCTTC. The encoded protein is CASSQELAGGLVNEQFF.

The chain employs TRBV7-9 and TRBJ2-1; 8 bases are shared with TRBD1. CDR1 and CDR2 (germline): SEHNR, FQNEAQ (reference sequence). Losses at the gene ends were 0 bases for V and 4 bases for J; bases not matched to a gene: 5. The CDR3 has 16 amino acids. CDR3 in amino acids: CASSLAVGQVYNEQFF. CDR3 in DNA: TGTGCCAGCAGCTTAGCAGTGGGACAGGTATACAATGAGCAGTTCTTC.

V and J are TRBV12-5 and TRBJ2-5, with 11 bases that match TRBD2. Per the germline V gene, CDR1 is LGHNT and CDR2 is FRNRAP. The CDR3 length is 14 residues. The V gene end was trimmed by 4 bases and the J gene end by 5 bases; junction bases not matched to a gene: 3. The CDR3 nucleotides are TGTGCTAGTGGTTCGGCTAGCGGGAGGGAGACCCAGTACTTC. It yields the protein CASGSASGRETQYF. Full variable domain (remainder filled in from reference TRBV12-5 and TRBJ2-5): DARVTQTPRHKVTEMGQEVTMRCQPILGHNTVFWYRQTMMQGLELLAYFRNRAPLDDSGMPKDRFSAEMPDATLATLKIQPSEPRDSAVYFCASGSASGRETQYFGPGTRLLVL.

This sequence joins TRBV9 and TRBJ2-1, with 9 bases that match TRBD2. The CDR3 has 17 residues. V lost 0 bases and J lost 5; bases outside the gene matches: 9. Germline V gives CDR1 SGDLS, CDR2 YYNGEE. The CDR3 protein is CASSVAPGGGGDNEQFF. CDR3 in DNA: TGTGCCAGCAGCGTAGCCCCGGGCGGGGGGGGCGACAATGAGCAGTTCTTC.

The chain recombines TRBV5-1 with TRBJ2-7, with 8 positions matching TRBD1. The CDR3 loop spans 16 amino acids. Germline V gene data show CDR1 as SGHRS and CDR2 as YFSETQ. The trim removed 2 bases at V and 0 bases at J, leaving 7 bases unmatched. This CDR3 reads CASSLYTGGSSYEQYF. Written as DNA, the CDR3 is TGCGCCAGCAGCTTATACACAGGGGGTAGCTCCTACGAGCAGTACTTC.

The CDR3 region is CASRPGLDPYNEQFF. CDR3 bases: TGTGCCAGCAGACCGGGACTAGACCCTTACAATGAGCAGTTCTTC. The gene calls are TRBV27 and TRBJ2-1; 8 nucleotides match TRBD2. Germline V gene data show CDR1 as MNHEY and CDR2 as SMNVEV (reference sequence). CDR3 length: 15 amino acids. The ends lost 6 bases at V and 4 bases at J; junction bases unmatched: 8.